Described below is a single TCR beta chain sequence and its context. In this sample, this clone turned up once. Its antigen remains unidentified. Per-base qualities were not stored, and no clone one base away is much larger. The data are from a study of blood T cell repertoires in COVID-19 (dated by TCRdb to 2020 to 2021). For the study in its entirety: Collaborator samples came from the United States, Italy and Spain and covered acute and convalescent phases of COVID-19. Where available, HLA class I and class II types were taken from metadata supplied by the sample provider and were not determined by assay-based typing. Nearly every sample came with metadata listing a de-identified subject ID, COVID-19 status, age in years and sex. Deeply sampled blood TCRbeta repertoires from subjects exposed to, actively infected with, or recovered from COVID-19 were included in the dataset. The samples were drawn from the first 160 participants of the ongoing ImmuneRACE study and from 1,200 or so subjects provided by 6 global collaborators. The material from the prospective study consisted of cDNA or gDNA derived from T cells, B-cell-depleted T cells, or PBMCs. The repertoires were released in a freely available public database intended as a resource for research on the immune response to SARS-CoV-2.

Participants in the prospective study were enrolled through a virtual design, were aged about 18 to 100 years, and lived in 24 United States geographic areas. In the prospective study, participants were assigned to cohorts based on the clinical history participants reported in a screening survey and a study questionnaire. For ImmuneRACE Cohort 3, a participant was defined as recovered based on two consecutive negative NP/OP PCR tests, clearance by a healthcare professional, or resolution of symptoms. Mobile phlebotomists in the prospective study collected whole blood, serum and a nasopharyngeal or oropharyngeal swab from every participant. Prospective study participants could optionally give additional blood draws and questionnaires over a roughly two-month period. Blood samples from the prospective study were shipped frozen or at room temperature prior to DNA extraction. What the study reported, not specific to this receptor: Clinical and demographic metadata were provided uncurated, with the amount varying by source and participant.

TCRbeta CDR3 regions were amplified from genomic DNA by means of the immunoSEQ Assay, a bias-controlled multiplex PCR. Under the source paper's analysis protocol: Within the assay, amplification of reference gene primers was used to estimate how many nucleated cells each sample contained. To quantify the absolute abundance of each unique TCRbeta CDR3 rearrangement, sequence reads were collapsed and filtered. Productive Simpson clonality was computed per sample as the square root of Simpson's diversity index over productive rearrangements. TCRdb limited this immuneACCESS table to in-frame rearrangements with V and J called. A share of clones is missing; checked studies link under half to unresolved V genes, and the rest is unexplained. That table supplies the V and J calls and clone size; D and trimming were determined from the DNA. The sample yields a few hundred thousand clones; more than 75% were counted once. Jointly, the top ten make up roughly 1% of the sample.

V trim: 7 bases; J trim: 3 bases; unmatched bases: 12. Reading the germline V gene gives CDR1 MNHEY and CDR2 SVGAGI. The CDR3, from cysteine to phenylalanine, totals 15 residues. The retained sequence is limited to the CDR3, 45 bases, with the frame set at the first base. The specimen was PBMCs or T cells enriched from blood (not recorded which). This chain joins TRBV6-5 to TRBJ2-7, with 7 junctional bases fitting TRBD1. The receptor comes from a woman aged 25 to 39 who had recovered from COVID-19. The CDR3 in this case is CASKGRDREIYEQYF. The sequenced DNA is TGTGCCAGCAAAGGACGGGACAGAGAGATCTACGAGCAGTACTTC.